The 17 T cell receptor beta chains in this list originate from one sample, sequenced in a study of blood T cells in healthy people across ages (dated by TCRdb to between 2015 and 2017). The library came from 5' RACE. Sequencing was carried out with an Illumina HiSeq 2500. The second PCR ran for about 6 to 11 cycles and used a J-beta primer mix along with a sample-barcoded 5' primer. The raw public data were reprocessed by TCRdb itself: fastp quality trimming at Q25, MiXCR clonotype calling, in-frame beta chains only. Merged by CDR3 protein, the rows form single entries marked with the most common genes and DNA. For this sample there are about 640,000 distinct CDR3 sequences; around 54% appear just once. About two fifths of the sample comes from the top ten. The sequenced sample consisted of blood. The receptors were sampled from a man aged 55 to 70 in good health.

The chain carries TRBV20-1 and TRBJ1-2; a possible D gene is TRBD1 (5 bases). The CDR3 runs to 13 residues. The V gene's germline CDR1 is DFQATT and CDR2 SNEGSKA (reference sequence). V lost 6 bases and J 5 bases, leaving 16 bases between the germline ends. CDR3 region: CSAPLGGDYGYTF. CDR3 in DNA: TGCAGTGCGCCGCTGGGAGGGGATTATGGCTACACCTTC.

The V gene is TRBV6-5, the J gene TRBJ2-3; D is uncertain. Germline CDR1 reads MNHEY; CDR2 reads SVGAGI. The CDR3 consists of 15 residues. Trimming removed 6 bases at V and 0 bases at J, with 13 bases between. CDR3 in DNA: TGTGCCAGCAGAGAAGCAGGAACTAGCACAGATACGCAGTATTTT. Translation: CASREAGTSTDTQYF.

This sequence joins TRBV5-1 and TRBJ2-7; D assignment may be TRBD1 or TRBD2 (5 bases each). The J call could be wrong; TRBJ2-5 is a better fit for the DNA end. Germline lookup yields CDR1 SGHRS and CDR2 YFSETQ. The CDR3 is made up of 16 amino acids. The CDR3 protein is CASSLEGTPTRETQYF. CDR3 in DNA: TGCGCCAGCAGCTTGGAAGGGACCCCCACGAGGGAGACCCAGTACTTC.

A note on this clonotype: One end of the junction fails to match germline, which may point to a read error. The chain carries TRBV10-3 and TRBJ2-5; D may be TRBD1 (5 bases). CDR1 and CDR2 (germline): ENHRY, SYGVKD. The CDR3 totals 14 residues. CDR3: CAISEGANQGTQYF. CDR3 DNA: TGTGCCATCAGTGAGGGGGCAAACCAAGGGACCCAGTACTTC.

The rearrangement uses TRBV4-1 and TRBJ2-1; 8 bases agree with TRBD1. The CDR3 covers 16 residues. CDR1 and CDR2 (germline): MGHRA, YSYEKL. With V trimmed by 1 base and J by 6 bases, 8 bases remained unmatched. The CDR3 sequence is CASSQVGRGQVNEQFF. DNA for the CDR3: TGCGCCAGCAGCCAAGTGGGCAGGGGGCAGGTCAATGAGCAGTTCTTC.

The table lists this clonotype with a few counts. The genes are TRBV10-3 and TRBJ2-3; D possibly matches TRBD1 or TRBD2 (6 bases each). The ends were cut back, 6 bases at V and 5 bases at J, with 15 bases in the middle. The CDR3 sequence is 14 residues long. CDR1 is ENHRY, CDR2 SYGVKD, per germline. DNA for the CDR3: TGTGCCATCAGGGAGGAGGGGGGAGAAGATACGCAGTATTTT. Amino acid sequence: CAIREEGGEDTQYF.

This clonotype was observed a handful of times. This chain joins TRBV7-2 and TRBJ2-5, with TRBD1 matching 11 bases. The closer fit of TRBJ2-7 to the DNA end suggests the J call may be wrong. CDR3 size: 15 residues. CDR1 is SGHTA and CDR2 is FQGNSA in the germline V gene. CDR3 residues: CASSLGTGGWYEQYF. The CDR3 bases are TGTGCCAGCAGCTTAGGGACAGGGGGCTGGTACGAGCAGTACTTC.

The V gene is TRBV25-1, the J gene TRBJ2-1; D is perhaps TRBD2 (5 bases). The CDR3 extends over 15 amino acids. Per germline, CDR1 MGHDK and CDR2 SYGVNS. The V end was cut by 4 bases, the J end by 8 bases, with 18 bases between. The CDR3 loop reads CASSGRGSKVDEQFF. DNA for the CDR3: TGTGCCAGCAGTGGTCGGGGTTCGAAGGTCGATGAGCAGTTCTTC.

The chain combines TRBV7-2 with TRBJ2-5; 8 nucleotides align to TRBD2. The trim removed 1 base at V and 7 bases at J, leaving 5 bases unmatched. CDR3 length: 14 amino acids. Germline-derived CDR1 and CDR2 are SGHTA and FQGNSA. The CDR3 loop reads CASSLDASGGTQYF. Written as DNA, the CDR3 is TGTGCCAGCAGCTTAGATGCCAGCGGGGGGACCCAGTACTTC.

J is TRBJ2-3 and V is TRBV5-1; 10 bases are shared with TRBD1. With 2 bases clipped from V and 4 bases from J, the junction kept 7 bases outside the gene matches. The V gene's germline CDR1 is SGHRS and CDR2 YFSETQ. CDR3 length equals 16 residues. DNA for the CDR3: TGCGCCAGCAGCTTTGGGGGACAGGGGATAGCAGATACGCAGTATTTT. The encoded protein is CASSFGGQGIADTQYF.

A few counts support this clonotype. For the CDR3, the DNA is TGTGCCAGCAGCCGAGCGATGGAGGAGCAGTTCTTC. Its translation: CASSRAMEEQFF. This rearrangement joins TRBV4-2 to TRBJ2-1; D gene unclear. Trimming removed 4 bases from V and 10 bases from J, with 11 bases in between. The CDR3 runs to 12 residues. The germline CDR1 and CDR2 sequences are LGHNA and YNFKEQ.

This clonotype was seen ten or more times. The rearrangement joins TRBV7-2 to TRBJ2-5; possible D gene TRBD1, 6 bases. The V end lost 3 bases, the J end lost 1 base, and 9 bases lay between the germline ends. The CDR3 has 14 residues. The germline gives CDR1 SGHTA, CDR2 FQGNSA. This chain's CDR3 is CASSFQGSQETQYF. DNA of the CDR3: TGTGCCAGCAGCTTTCAGGGGAGCCAAGAGACCCAGTACTTC.

The chain carries TRBV20-1 and TRBJ1-2, with D maybe TRBD1 (6 bases). The CDR3 is 14 residues long. Germline CDR1 DFQATT, CDR2 SNEGSKA (reference sequence). The germline V and J ends were trimmed by 6 bases and 8 bases, with 22 bases remaining between them. CDR3 amino acids: CSAEVGALLRGYTF. CDR3 DNA sequence: TGCAGTGCGGAGGTGGGGGCCTTATTGAGGGGCTACACCTTC.

The rearrangement links TRBV18 to TRBJ1-2; D is ambiguous. From germline, CDR1 is KGHSH and CDR2 LQKENI. Trimming stripped 2 bases from V and 7 bases from J, with 14 bases between. The CDR3 covers 14 residues. This CDR3 is CASSPVLGLGGYTF. The CDR3 region has the DNA TGTGCCAGCTCACCAGTGCTGGGCCTGGGTGGCTACACCTTC.

This sequence joins TRBV3-1 and TRBJ2-5, with 9 bases aligning to TRBD1. J was trimmed by 3 bases and V by 0 bases; bases with no gene match: 8. The CDR3 contains 17 residues. CDR1 and CDR2 (germline): LGHDT, YNNKEL (reference sequence). This CDR3 reads CASSQDRGDRGKETQYF. CDR3 in DNA: TGTGCCAGCAGCCAAGATCGCGGAGACAGGGGGAAAGAGACCCAGTACTTC.

V usage is TRBV20-1 and J usage is TRBJ2-1, with 8 bases identical to TRBD2. Trimming cost V 4 bases and J 4 bases; bases outside gene matches: 6. The germline V gene has CDR1 DFQATT and CDR2 SNEGSKA (reference sequence). The CDR3 runs to 14 residues. This CDR3 reads CSATSGGGYNEQFF. CDR3 DNA: TGCAGTGCTACTAGCGGCGGGGGGTACAATGAGCAGTTCTTC.

This clonotype has more than one count but fewer than ten. The chain has TRBV14 and TRBJ2-4; no definite D call. V lost 6 bases and J 11 bases, leaving 17 bases between the germline ends. The germline V gene encodes CDR1 SGHDN and CDR2 FVKESK. There are 13 residues in the CDR3. The CDR3 DNA reads as TGTGCCAGCAGTTACGACATTCATTCCGTTCAGTACTTC. Translated, it gives CASSYDIHSVQYF. The full variable domain, its missing parts supplied by reference TRBV14 and TRBJ2-4, is EAGVTQFPSHSVIEKGQTVTLRCDPISGHDNLYWYRRVMGKEIKFLLHFVKESKQDESGMPNNRFLAERTGGTYSTLKVQPAELEDSGVYFCASSYDIHSVQYFGAGTRLSVL.